Listed below are T cell receptor beta chains from one sample, sequenced in a study of T cell repertoires in aging, cancer and after chemotherapy. Each CDR3 protein gets one entry after TCRdb re-called the multiplex PCR reads with MiXCR. The table shows under 10,000 distinct CDR3 sequences, with under 65% occurring only once. The specimen was blood. These TCRs come from a human donor in good health. Both conserved end residues are part of each CDR3. The D gene is left open where the match is weak. Some rows mark clone size as missing; the rest say once, few, many or name a class of expanded clone.

d_gene,abundance,j_gene,v_gene,CDR3nt,CDR3aa
NA,NA,TRBJ2-7,TRBV5-1,TGCGCCAGCAGCTTGAAGAACCAGGGTCACGAGCAGTACTTC,CASSLKNQGHEQYF
NA,NA,TRBJ1-2,TRBV12-3/TRBV12-4,TGTGCCAGCAGTTTAGGCAGGATATATGGCTACACCTTC,CASSLGRIYGYTF
TRBD2,NA,TRBJ2-1,TRBV11-1,TGTGCCAGCAGCTACGGGCTAGCGGGGGGTGAGCAGTTCTTC,CASSYGLAGGEQFF
NA,NA,TRBJ2-5,TRBV7-9,TGTGCCAGCAGCTTACTGGGGCCACAAGAGACCCAGTACTTC,CASSLLGPQETQYF
NA,NA,TRBJ1-1,TRBV27,TGTGCCAGCAGTTACCCCCAGAACACTGAAGCTTTCTTT,CASSYPQNTEAFF
TRBD1,NA,TRBJ1-2,TRBV29-1,TGCAGCGCCGTCAGGGGGGGCTATGGCTACACCTTC,CSAVRGGYGYTF
TRBD1,NA,TRBJ1-5,TRBV6-1,TGTGCCAGCAGTATCAGGGGGCGCGTACAGCCCCAGCATTTT,CASSIRGRVQPQHF
NA,NA,TRBJ1-6,TRBV6-1,TGTGCCAGCAGTGAACAGCCTCCGCCTAATTCACCCCTCCACTTT,CASSEQPPPNSPLHF
TRBD2,NA,TRBJ2-1,TRBV20-1,TGCAGTGCTAGAGCCGCACTAGCGGGAGGCTTGGATGAGCAGTTCTTC,CSARAALAGGLDEQFF
NA,few,TRBJ1-2,TRBV19,TGTGCCAGTAGTCGGGACCGAGGCCATGGCTACACCTTC,CASSRDRGHGYTF